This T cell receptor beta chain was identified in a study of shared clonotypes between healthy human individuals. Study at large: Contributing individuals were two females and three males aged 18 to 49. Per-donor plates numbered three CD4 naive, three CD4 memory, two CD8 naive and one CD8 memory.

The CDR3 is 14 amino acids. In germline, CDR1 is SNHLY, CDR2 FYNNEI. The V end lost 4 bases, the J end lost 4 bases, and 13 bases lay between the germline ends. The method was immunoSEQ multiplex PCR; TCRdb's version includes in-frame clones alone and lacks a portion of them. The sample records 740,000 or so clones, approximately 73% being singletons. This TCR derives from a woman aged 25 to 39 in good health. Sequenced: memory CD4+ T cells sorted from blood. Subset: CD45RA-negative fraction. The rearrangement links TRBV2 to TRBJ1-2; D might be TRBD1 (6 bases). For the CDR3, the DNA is TGTGCCAGCAGTGGCCAGCAGGGGCGCTATGGCTACACCTTC. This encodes CASSGQQGRYGYTF.